The rows below give T cell receptor beta chains drawn from one sample of a study of blood T cell repertoires in COVID-19. Profiling relied on immunoSEQ multiplex PCR, and the TCRdb table lists in-frame clones only, not all of them. The table lists some 170,000 clones, roughly 84% of them singletons, with roughly 15% in the top ten. The sample was PBMCs or T cells enriched from blood (not recorded which). The receptors were gathered from a man in his fifties or sixties who had recovered from COVID-19. Each CDR3 is given with its conserved first and last residue. A D gene is named only where the DNA matches it firmly. Rows give clone size only sometimes, using once, few, many, or a class for an expanded clone.

j_call clone_size v_call d_call cdr3_nt cdr3_aa
TRBJ2-7 few TRBV11-3 - TGTGCCAGCAGCTTACGGGGGGGGACAGCCCACGAGCAGTACTTC CASSLRGGTAHEQYF
TRBJ1-3 - TRBV5-1 - TGCGCCAGCAGCGGCTCCGGGAGAAGCTCTGGAAACACCATATATTTT CASSGSGRSSGNTIYF
TRBJ1-1 - TRBV28 TRBD1 TGTGCCAGCAGTTCCCCAGGGGGCGGAATGGGTACTGAAGCTTTCTTT CASSSPGGGMGTEAFF
TRBJ2-1 - TRBV6-2/TRBV6-3 TRBD2 TGTGCCAGCAGTCATGGACTAGCGAGGTACAATGAGCAGTTCTTC CASSHGLARYNEQFF
TRBJ1-1 once TRBV9 TRBD1 TGTGCCAGCAGCGGTCGGGACAGGCGAGGTAACACTGAAGCTTTCTTT CASSGRDRRGNTEAFF
TRBJ1-3 - TRBV28 - TGTGCCAGCCACGGGGGGGGGCTAGGGAACACCATATATTTT CASHGGGLGNTIYF
TRBJ2-2 - TRBV11-1 - TGTGCCAGCAGCTTAGACCGAGGGAGAGCGACCGGGGAGCTGTTTTTT CASSLDRGRATGELFF
TRBJ1-4 once TRBV11-2 - TGTGCCAGCAGCTTAGGGAGGCGGTCAACTAATGAAAAACTGTTTTTT CASSLGRRSTNEKLFF
TRBJ2-1 - TRBV6-5 TRBD2 TGTGCCAGCAGTTACTCGACGGCGGGGGGGCACAATGAGCAGTTCTTC CASSYSTAGGHNEQFF
TRBJ1-2 - TRBV19 - TGTGCCAGTAGTATTGGGCAGGGGAACTATGGCTACACCTTC CASSIGQGNYGYTF
TRBJ1-2 - TRBV3-1/TRBV3-2 - TGTGCCAGCAGCCAAGGGGGAGGTAAGAACTATGGCTACACCTTC CASSQGGGKNYGYTF
TRBJ2-7 - TRBV5-4 - TGTGCCAGCAGCTTGGCAGGGGGGCCCGAGCAGTACTTC CASSLAGGPEQYF
TRBJ2-2 - TRBV19 - TGTGCCAGTAGTATGACAGCTTACACCGGGGAGCTGTTTTTT CASSMTAYTGELFF
TRBJ1-2 once TRBV27 - TGTGCCAGCAGTCCACGACAGGCTCAGGGCTATGGCTACACCTTC CASSPRQAQGYGYTF
TRBJ1-2 - TRBV6-5 - TGTGCCAGCAGTTACGACAGGAACTATGGCTACACCTTC CASSYDRNYGYTF
TRBJ1-1 - TRBV9 TRBD1 TGTGCCAGCAGCGGGGCCGGCCAGGGGGTTACTGAAGCTTTCTTT CASSGAGQGVTEAFF
TRBJ1-1 - TRBV5-4 TRBD1 TGTGCCAGCAGCTCCCCCGGGACAGGGCATACTGAAGCTTTCTTT CASSSPGTGHTEAFF
TRBJ2-2 - TRBV5-1 TRBD2 TGCGCCAGCAGCTTAGGACTAGCGGGGAACACCGGGGAGCTGTTTTTT CASSLGLAGNTGELFF
TRBJ1-4 - TRBV3-1/TRBV3-2 TRBD1 TGTGCCAGCAGCCAAGAAAGGTCGACAGGGGTTAATGAAAAACTGTTTTTT CASSQERSTGVNEKLFF
TRBJ2-3 - TRBV28 - TGTGCCAGCAGTTTATATCAGGATTCTAGCACAGATACGCAGTATTTT CASSLYQDSSTDTQYF
TRBJ2-7 once TRBV27 - TGTGCCAGCGGTAGCGGACCGGATTACGAGCAGTACTTC CASGSGPDYEQYF
TRBJ2-5 - TRBV7-2 TRBD2 TGTGCCAGCAGCTTGCTAGCGGGGGCTCAAGAGACCCAGTACTTC CASSLLAGAQETQYF
TRBJ2-1 - TRBV5-4 - TGTGCCAGCAGCCAAAGGACGGGGTACAATGAGCAGTTCTTC CASSQRTGYNEQFF
TRBJ2-2 - TRBV5-4 TRBD2 TGTGCCAGCGGATCCCCTAGCGGGGGAGGCACCGGGGAGCTGTTTTTT CASGSPSGGGTGELFF
TRBJ1-1 - TRBV28 - TGTGCCAGCAGGGTACGACAGGAGAACACTGAAGCTTTCTTT CASRVRQENTEAFF
TRBJ1-5 - TRBV19 - TGTGCCAGTAGTGCGAAGGCAGGGAATGGGTTTAGCAATCAGCCCCAGCATTTT CASSAKAGNGFSNQPQHF
TRBJ2-3 - TRBV11-2 TRBD2 TGTGCCAGCCGCCGGGGACTAGCGGGGGGGTCCGATACGCAGTATTTT CASRRGLAGGSDTQYF
TRBJ1-6 - TRBV19 TRBD1 TGTGCCAGTTGGGGACAGGGCGGTTCACCCCTCCACTTT CASWGQGGSPLHF
TRBJ2-2 - TRBV9 - TGTGCCAGCAGCCCATTCACCGGGGAGCTGTTTTTT CASSPFTGELFF
TRBJ1-2 - TRBV5-1 TRBD1 TGCGCCAGCAGCGGAGATGGGGACAGCCCTAGCACCTTC CASSGDGDSPSTF
TRBJ1-5 few TRBV24-1 TRBD1 TGTGCCACCAGTGATTCAGGGGGCGGGGAGCCCCAGCATTTT CATSDSGGGEPQHF
TRBJ2-3 - TRBV4-2 TRBD2 TGTGCCAGCAGCCAACTAACTAGCGGGGCCCTCACAGATACGCAGTATTTT CASSQLTSGALTDTQYF
TRBJ2-1 - TRBV13 TRBD2 TGTGCCAGCAGCTCCGATCCCCTCGGACTAGCGGGGGGGGAGCAGTTCTTC CASSSDPLGLAGGEQFF
TRBJ1-5 - TRBV21-1 - TGTGCCAGCAGCCCAAGTTGGAGGGTGAGGTATCAGCCCCAGCATTTT CASSPSWRVRYQPQHF
TRBJ2-7 - TRBV5-5 - TGTGCCAGCAGCTTGCTCCCAGGGATCGACGAGCAGTACTTC CASSLLPGIDEQYF
TRBJ2-2 - TRBV5-1 TRBD2 TGCGCCAGCAGCTCGGGACTAGCGGGGGGGCCGTTGACCGGGGAGCTGTTTTTT CASSSGLAGGPLTGELFF
TRBJ2-2 - TRBV4-2 TRBD1 TGTGCCAGCAGCCAACCCTCGACAGGGACGATAACCGGGGAGCTGTTTTTT CASSQPSTGTITGELFF
TRBJ1-5 once TRBV28 TRBD1 TGTGCCACCCAGGGGGCAGGGGGCTCGAATCAGCCCCAGCATTTT CATQGAGGSNQPQHF
TRBJ2-2 - TRBV5-1 TRBD1 TGCGCCAGCAGCCTCGGACAGGCGTTCGCGAACACCGGGGAGCTGTTTTTT CASSLGQAFANTGELFF
TRBJ2-1 - TRBV5-6 TRBD2 TGTGCCAGCAGCCCAATACTCCGCGGCGGGGGGGTGCAGTTCTTC CASSPILRGGGVQFF
TRBJ1-2 - TRBV5-1 - TGCGCCAGCAGACAGGAGTCTTATGGCTACACCTTC CASRQESYGYTF
TRBJ1-2 few TRBV11-2 - TGTGCCAGCAGCCGAACAGGTTACTATGGCTACACCTTC CASSRTGYYGYTF
TRBJ2-1 - TRBV11-3 TRBD2 TGTGCCAGCAGCGATAGCGGGAAATACAATGAGCAGTTCTTC CASSDSGKYNEQFF
TRBJ1-4 - TRBV7-9 - TGTGCCAGCAGCTTACGCCTCGACAGGATGAGGGCTAATGAAAAACTGTTTTTT CASSLRLDRMRANEKLFF
TRBJ2-3 - TRBV11-3 TRBD2 TGTGCCAGCAGCCATGGACTAGCGGGGGGGAAAAATACGCAGTATTTT CASSHGLAGGKNTQYF
TRBJ1-2 - TRBV15 TRBD1 TGTGCCACCAGCAGAGGGGGAAGGGACAGGTCGAGTTTTGGCTACACCTTC CATSRGGRDRSSFGYTF
TRBJ1-3 - TRBV18 TRBD1 TGTGCCAGCTCACCGGGACAGACGTTCTCTGGAAACACCATATATTTT CASSPGQTFSGNTIYF
TRBJ2-7 - TRBV27 - TGTGCCAGCAGCCTACCCGACTGGGACACCTACGAGCAGTACTTC CASSLPDWDTYEQYF
TRBJ2-7 once TRBV3-1/TRBV3-2 - TGTGCCAGCAGCCTACACAGCTCTGGGCAGTACTTC CASSLHSSGQYF
TRBJ1-1 - TRBV6-4 TRBD1 TGTGCCAGCAGTGACCAGGGGGGCTTGACTGAAGCTTTCTTT CASSDQGGLTEAFF
TRBJ1-2 - TRBV24-1 TRBD1 TGTGCCACCAGTGATTGGGCAGGGGGCGGCTACACCTTC CATSDWAGGGYTF